This TCR beta chain was captured in a study of cytomegalovirus exposure and HLA in healthy donors. Study conclusions and caveats: For most TCR beta V segments, an earlier analysis put the productive rate at about 87% or about 30% of the time. A few chains linked to CMV were shown in vitro to be specific for CMV antigens. Apparent HLA restriction characterized most CMV-associated TCR beta chains in a later analysis. In a later analysis, TCR beta V- and J-gene trimming was associated with a missense DCLRE1C variant.

V was cut by 2 bases and J by 1 base, with 10 bases left in between. This CDR3 spans 15 amino acids. Germline-derived CDR1 and CDR2 are SSHAT and FNYEAQ (reference sequence). PCR primers comprised 60 Vbeta and 13 Jbeta primers. Measured with immunoSEQ multiplex PCR; TCRdb has only the in-frame clones, and not every one. The table shows about 160,000 clones, with roughly 80% occurring only once. About this clone itself: Its antigen is unidentified.

The sequenced material came from PBMCs. The sequence came from a female donor in good health and CMV-seronegative. This sequence joins TRBV7-7 and TRBJ2-3; no definite D call. As DNA, the CDR3 is TGTGCCAGCAGCTTAAGTAGCTCCGGCACAGATACGCAGTATTTT. Translated, it gives CASSLSSSGTDTQYF. The full variable domain, rest sourced from reference TRBV7-7 and TRBJ2-3, is GAGVSQSPRYKVTKRGQDVTLRCDPISSHATLYWYQQALGQGPEFLTYFNYEAQPDKSGLPSDRFSAERPEGSISTLTIQRTEQRDSAMYRCASSLSSSGTDTQYFGPGTRLTVL.